This TCR beta chain was captured in a study of T cell repertoires in cytomegalovirus infection. The wider study: Public TCR beta signatures marked donors with CMV infection and the matching HLA.

The length of the CDR3 is 14 residues. Germline-derived CDR1 and CDR2 are MDHEN and SYDVKM. The germline V and J ends were trimmed by 8 bases and 2 bases, with 16 bases remaining between them. TCRdb independently ran MiXCR on the reads; one entry per CDR3 protein. Of 150,000 to 190,000 distinct CDR3 sequences in the sample, 23% are singletons; the top ten hold approximately 11%. With respect to this clonotype: Its antigen is not known.

General study points: Predominance within the ex vivo response was attributable to HLA-C-restricted CMV-specific TCR beta clonotypes. Totalled public TCR beta family frequency picked out people who carried CMV plus the relevant HLA.

This clonotype was obtained from a human donor in good health (CMV status not recorded). Some clones in this sample may be carry-over from other donors' samples. This chain connects TRBV28 to TRBJ2-7; D possibly corresponds to TRBD1 (5 bases). Material: PBMCs. CDR3 nucleotide sequence: TGTGCCAGCGACCCAGGGCGTGTTACCTACGAGCAGTACTTC. This encodes CASDPGRVTYEQYF.